The sequence of this TCR beta chain was determined in a study of cytomegalovirus exposure and HLA in healthy donors. Findings of the study overall: Several of the most significant clusters were apparently associated with common viral pathogens in a later analysis. A later analysis showed TCR association rates differing by HLA locus, peaking at DRB1 and lowest at HLA-C.

With 60 Vbeta and 13 Jbeta primers, the PCR was carried out. This table comes from immunoSEQ multiplex PCR, and its TCRdb copy is limited to in-frame clones, with some not included. The sample holds 95,000 to 150,000 clones, around 85% seen once. CDR3 length: 14 amino acids. Germline lookup yields CDR1 SGHRS and CDR2 YFSETQ. V gave up 0 bases and J gave up 0 bases, with 6 bases separating them. This clone was picked up a small number of times. The antigen is undetermined. This sequence was found in a young man in good health and CMV-seronegative. The chain couples TRBV5-1 to TRBJ1-2, with D perhaps TRBD1 (5 bases). The sequenced sample consisted of PBMCs. The CDR3 coding sequence is TGCGCCAGCAGCTTGGCAGGGTCTAACTATGGCTACACCTTC. This encodes CASSLAGSNYGYTF. Full variable domain (remainder filled in from reference TRBV5-1 and TRBJ1-2): KAGVTQTPRYLIKTRGQQVTLSCSPISGHRSVSWYQQTPGQGLQFLFEYFSETQRNKGNFPGRFSGRQFSNSRSEMNVSTLELGDSALYLCASSLAGSNYGYTFGSGTRLTVV.